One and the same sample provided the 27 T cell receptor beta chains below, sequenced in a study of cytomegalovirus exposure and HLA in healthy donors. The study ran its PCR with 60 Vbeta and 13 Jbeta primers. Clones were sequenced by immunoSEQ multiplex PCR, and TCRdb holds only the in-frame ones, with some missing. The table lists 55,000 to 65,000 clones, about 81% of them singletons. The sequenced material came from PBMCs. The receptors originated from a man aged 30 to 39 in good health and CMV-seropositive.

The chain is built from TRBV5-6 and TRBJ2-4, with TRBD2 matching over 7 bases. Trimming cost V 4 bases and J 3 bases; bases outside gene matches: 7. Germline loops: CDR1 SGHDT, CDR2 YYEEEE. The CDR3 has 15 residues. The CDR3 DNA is TGTGCCAGCAGCCAAAGCGGGGCATACAAAAACATTCAGTACTTC. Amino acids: CASSQSGAYKNIQYF.

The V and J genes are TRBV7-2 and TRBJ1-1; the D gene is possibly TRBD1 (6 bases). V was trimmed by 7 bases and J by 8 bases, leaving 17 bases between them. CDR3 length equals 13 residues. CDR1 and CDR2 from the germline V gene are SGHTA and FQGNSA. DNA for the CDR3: TGTGCCAGCACCCCGGTAGGGGGAGCGGAAGCTTTCTTT. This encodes CASTPVGGAEAFF.

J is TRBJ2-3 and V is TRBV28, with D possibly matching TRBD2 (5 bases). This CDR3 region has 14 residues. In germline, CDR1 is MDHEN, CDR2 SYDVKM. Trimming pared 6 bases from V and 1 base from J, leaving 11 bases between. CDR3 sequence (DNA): TGTGCCAGCAGCCGCGGGCCTCGCACAGATACGCAGTATTTT. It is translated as CASSRGPRTDTQYF.

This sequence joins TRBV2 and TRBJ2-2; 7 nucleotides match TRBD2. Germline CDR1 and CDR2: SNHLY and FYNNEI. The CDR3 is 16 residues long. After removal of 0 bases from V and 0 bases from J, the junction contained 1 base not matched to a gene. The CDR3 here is CASSEAAGTNTGELFF. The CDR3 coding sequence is TGTGCCAGCAGTGAAGCAGCGGGGACGAACACCGGGGAGCTGTTTTTT.

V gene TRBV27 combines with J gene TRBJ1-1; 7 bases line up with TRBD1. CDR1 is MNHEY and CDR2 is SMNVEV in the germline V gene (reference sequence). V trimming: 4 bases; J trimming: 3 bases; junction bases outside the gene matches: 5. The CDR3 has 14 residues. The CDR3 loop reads CASSSQGVDTEAFF. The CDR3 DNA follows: TGTGCCAGCAGTTCTCAGGGGGTAGACACTGAAGCTTTCTTT.

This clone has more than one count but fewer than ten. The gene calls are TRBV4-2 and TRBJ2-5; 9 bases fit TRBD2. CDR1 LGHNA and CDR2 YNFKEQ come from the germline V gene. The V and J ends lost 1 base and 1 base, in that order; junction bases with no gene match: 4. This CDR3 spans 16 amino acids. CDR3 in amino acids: CASSQGSSGVQETQYF. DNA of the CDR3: TGTGCCAGCAGCCAAGGCTCTAGCGGGGTCCAAGAGACCCAGTACTTC.

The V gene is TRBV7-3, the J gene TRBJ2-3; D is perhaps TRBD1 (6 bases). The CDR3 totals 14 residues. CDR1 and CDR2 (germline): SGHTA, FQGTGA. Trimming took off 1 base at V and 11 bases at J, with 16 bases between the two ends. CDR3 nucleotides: TGTGCCAGCAGCTTAAATCCTACCGGGACAAGGCAGTATTTT. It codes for CASSLNPTGTRQYF.

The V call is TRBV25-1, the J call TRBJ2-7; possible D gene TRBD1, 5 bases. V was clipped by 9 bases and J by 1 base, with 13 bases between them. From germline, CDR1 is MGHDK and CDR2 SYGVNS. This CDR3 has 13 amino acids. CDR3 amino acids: CASSLTESYEQYF. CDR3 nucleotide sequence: TGTGCCAGTTCCTTGACAGAATCCTACGAGCAGTACTTC.

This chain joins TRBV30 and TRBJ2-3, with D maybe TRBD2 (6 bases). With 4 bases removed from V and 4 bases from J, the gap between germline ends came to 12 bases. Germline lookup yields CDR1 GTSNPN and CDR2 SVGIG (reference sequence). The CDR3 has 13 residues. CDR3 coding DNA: TGTGCCTGGACCGGCCCGGGGGCAGATACGCAGTATTTT. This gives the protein CAWTGPGADTQYF.

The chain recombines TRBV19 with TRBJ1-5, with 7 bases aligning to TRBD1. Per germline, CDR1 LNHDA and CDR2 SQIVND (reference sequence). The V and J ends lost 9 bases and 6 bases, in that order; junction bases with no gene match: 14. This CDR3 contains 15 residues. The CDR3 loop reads CASKQDDRAGQPQHF. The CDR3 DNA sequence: TGTGCCAGCAAGCAGGACGACAGGGCGGGTCAGCCCCAGCATTTT.

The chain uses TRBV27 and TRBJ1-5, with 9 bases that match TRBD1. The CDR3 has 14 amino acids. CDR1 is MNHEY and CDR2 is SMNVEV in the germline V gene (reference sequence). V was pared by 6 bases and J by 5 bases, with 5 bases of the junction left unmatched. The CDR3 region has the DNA TGTGCCAGCAGCGGGACAGGGATTGATCAGCCCCAGCATTTT. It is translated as CASSGTGIDQPQHF.

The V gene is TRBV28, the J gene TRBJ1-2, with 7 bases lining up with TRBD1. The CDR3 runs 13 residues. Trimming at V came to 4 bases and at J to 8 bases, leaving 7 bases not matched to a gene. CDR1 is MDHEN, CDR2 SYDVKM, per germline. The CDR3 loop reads CASSYRGSGGYTF. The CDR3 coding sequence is TGTGCCAGCAGTTACAGGGGATCGGGAGGCTACACCTTC.

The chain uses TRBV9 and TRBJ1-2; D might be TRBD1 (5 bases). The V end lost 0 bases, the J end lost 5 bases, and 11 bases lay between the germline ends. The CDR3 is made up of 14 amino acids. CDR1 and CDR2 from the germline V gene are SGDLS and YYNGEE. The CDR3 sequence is CASSVEGEDYGYTF. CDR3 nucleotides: TGTGCCAGCAGCGTAGAAGGGGAGGATTATGGCTACACCTTC.

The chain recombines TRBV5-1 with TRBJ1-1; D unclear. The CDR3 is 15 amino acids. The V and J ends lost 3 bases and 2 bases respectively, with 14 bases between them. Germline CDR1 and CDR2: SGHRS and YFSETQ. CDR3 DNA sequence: TGCGCCAGCAGCTCACTCCCAACCGAAAACACTGAAGCTTTCTTT. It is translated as CASSSLPTENTEAFF.

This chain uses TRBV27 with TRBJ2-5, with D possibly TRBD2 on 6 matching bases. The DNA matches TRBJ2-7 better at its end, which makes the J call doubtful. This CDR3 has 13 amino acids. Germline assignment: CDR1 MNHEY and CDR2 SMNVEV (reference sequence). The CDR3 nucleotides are TGTGCCAGCAGCACAGTGGAGGGGCACGAGCAGTACTTC. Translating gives CASSTVEGHEQYF.

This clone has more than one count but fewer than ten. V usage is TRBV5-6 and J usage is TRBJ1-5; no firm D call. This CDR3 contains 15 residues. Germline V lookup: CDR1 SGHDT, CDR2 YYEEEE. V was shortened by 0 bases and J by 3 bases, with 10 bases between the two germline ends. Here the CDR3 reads CASSLGTLPNQPQHF. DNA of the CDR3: TGTGCCAGCAGCTTGGGAACCCTACCCAATCAGCCCCAGCATTTT.

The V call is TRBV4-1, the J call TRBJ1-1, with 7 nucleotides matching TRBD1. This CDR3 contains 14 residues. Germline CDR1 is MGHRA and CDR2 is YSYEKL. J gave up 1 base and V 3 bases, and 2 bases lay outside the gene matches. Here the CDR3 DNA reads TGCGCCAGCAGCCATGGACAGGAGAACACTGAAGCTTTCTTT. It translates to CASSHGQENTEAFF.

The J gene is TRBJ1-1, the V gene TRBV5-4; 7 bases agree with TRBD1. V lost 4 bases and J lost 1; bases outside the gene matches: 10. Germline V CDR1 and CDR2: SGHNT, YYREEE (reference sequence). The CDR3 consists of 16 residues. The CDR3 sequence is CASSRGTARENTEAFF. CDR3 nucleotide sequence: TGTGCCAGCAGCCGAGGGACAGCCAGAGAGAACACTGAAGCTTTCTTT.

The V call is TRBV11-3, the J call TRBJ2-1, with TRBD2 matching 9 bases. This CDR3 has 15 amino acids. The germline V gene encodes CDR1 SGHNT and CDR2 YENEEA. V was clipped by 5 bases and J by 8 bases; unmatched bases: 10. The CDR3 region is CASSRRGGGAYEQFF. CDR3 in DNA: TGTGCCAGCAGCCGGAGGGGCGGGGGGGCCTATGAGCAGTTCTTC.

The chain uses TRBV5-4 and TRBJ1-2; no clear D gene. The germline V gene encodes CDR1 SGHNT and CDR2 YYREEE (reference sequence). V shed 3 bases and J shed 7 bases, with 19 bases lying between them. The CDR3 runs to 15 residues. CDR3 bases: TGTGCCAGCAGCTCCGCCGGGTCCACGGAGATTGGCTACACCTTC. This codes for CASSSAGSTEIGYTF.

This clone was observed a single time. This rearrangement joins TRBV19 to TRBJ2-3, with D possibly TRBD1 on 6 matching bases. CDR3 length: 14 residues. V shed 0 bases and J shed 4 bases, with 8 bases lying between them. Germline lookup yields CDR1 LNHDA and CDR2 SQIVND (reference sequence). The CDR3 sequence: CASSIDRGPDTQYF. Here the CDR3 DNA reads TGTGCCAGTAGTATAGACAGGGGCCCAGATACGCAGTATTTT.

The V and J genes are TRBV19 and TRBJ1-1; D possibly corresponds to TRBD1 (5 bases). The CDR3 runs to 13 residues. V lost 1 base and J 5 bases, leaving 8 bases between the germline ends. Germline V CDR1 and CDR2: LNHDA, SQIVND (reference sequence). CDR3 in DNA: TGTGCCAGTAGTATAGCAGGGAGGACTGAAGCTTTCTTT. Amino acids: CASSIAGRTEAFF.

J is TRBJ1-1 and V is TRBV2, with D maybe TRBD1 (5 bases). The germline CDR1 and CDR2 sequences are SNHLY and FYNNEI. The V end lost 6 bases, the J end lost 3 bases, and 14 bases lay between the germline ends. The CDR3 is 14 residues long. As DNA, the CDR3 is TGTGCCAGCAGGAGGACCGGGGGAGACACTGAAGCTTTCTTT. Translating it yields CASRRTGGDTEAFF.

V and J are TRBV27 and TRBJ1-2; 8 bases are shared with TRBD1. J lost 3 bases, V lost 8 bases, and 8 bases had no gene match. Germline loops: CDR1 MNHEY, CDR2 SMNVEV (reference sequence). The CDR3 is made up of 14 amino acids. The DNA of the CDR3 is TGTGCCAGCGGCCCGACAGGGGCCGACTATGGCTACACCTTC. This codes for CASGPTGADYGYTF.

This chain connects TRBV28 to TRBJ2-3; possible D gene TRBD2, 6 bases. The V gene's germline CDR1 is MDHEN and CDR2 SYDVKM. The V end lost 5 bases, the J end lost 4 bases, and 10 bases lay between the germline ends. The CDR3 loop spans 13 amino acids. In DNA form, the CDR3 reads TGTGCCAGCAGTCTAAGACTAGCAGATACGCAGTATTTT. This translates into CASSLRLADTQYF.

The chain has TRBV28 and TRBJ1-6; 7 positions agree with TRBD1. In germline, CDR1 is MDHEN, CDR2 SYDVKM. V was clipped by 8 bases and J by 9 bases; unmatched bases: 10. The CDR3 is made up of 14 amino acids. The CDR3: CASCQQGRRSPLHF. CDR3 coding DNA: TGTGCCAGCTGTCAACAGGGGCGGCGTTCACCCCTCCACTTT.

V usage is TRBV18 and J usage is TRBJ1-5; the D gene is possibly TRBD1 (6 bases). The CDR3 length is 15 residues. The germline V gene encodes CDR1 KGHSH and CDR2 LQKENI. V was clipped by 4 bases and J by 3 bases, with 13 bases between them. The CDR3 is CASSLNQGNNQPQHF. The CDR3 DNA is TGTGCCAGCTCACTCAACCAGGGGAACAATCAGCCCCAGCATTTT.